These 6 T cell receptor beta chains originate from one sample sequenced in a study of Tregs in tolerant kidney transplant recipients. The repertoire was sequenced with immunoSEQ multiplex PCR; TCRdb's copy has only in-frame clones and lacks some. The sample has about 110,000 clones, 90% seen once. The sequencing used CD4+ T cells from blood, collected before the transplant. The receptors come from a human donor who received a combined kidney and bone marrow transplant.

The CDR3 spells CASSWGGGFNTEAFF. CDR3 nucleotides: TGTGCCAGCAGCTGGGGGGGAGGGTTTAACACTGAAGCTTTCTTT. The chain is built from TRBV11-2 and TRBJ1-1; possible D gene TRBD1, 5 bases. Germline V gives CDR1 SGHAT, CDR2 FQNNGV. The CDR3 extends over 15 amino acids. Between the trimmed V and J ends, which lost 4 bases and 2 bases, there was a span of 14 bases.

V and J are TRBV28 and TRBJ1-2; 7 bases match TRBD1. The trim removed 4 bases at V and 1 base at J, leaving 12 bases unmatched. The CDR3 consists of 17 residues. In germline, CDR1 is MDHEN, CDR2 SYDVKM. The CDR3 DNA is TGTGCCAGCAGTTCAACCGCCCGGGACAGACGTAACTATGGCTACACCTTC. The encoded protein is CASSSTARDRRNYGYTF.

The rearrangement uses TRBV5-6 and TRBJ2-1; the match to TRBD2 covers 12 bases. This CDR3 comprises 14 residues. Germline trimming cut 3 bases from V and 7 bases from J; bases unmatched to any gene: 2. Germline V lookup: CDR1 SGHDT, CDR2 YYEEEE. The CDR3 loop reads CASSSSGGANEQFF. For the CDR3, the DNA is TGTGCCAGCAGCTCTAGCGGGGGGGCGAATGAGCAGTTCTTC.

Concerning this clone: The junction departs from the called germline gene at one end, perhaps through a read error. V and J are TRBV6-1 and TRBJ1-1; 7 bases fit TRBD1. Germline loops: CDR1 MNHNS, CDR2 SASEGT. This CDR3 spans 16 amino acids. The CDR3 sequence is CAGREQGNLMNTEAFF. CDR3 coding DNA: TGTGCCGGCAGGGAACAGGGGAACCTGATGAACACTGAAGCTTTCTTT.

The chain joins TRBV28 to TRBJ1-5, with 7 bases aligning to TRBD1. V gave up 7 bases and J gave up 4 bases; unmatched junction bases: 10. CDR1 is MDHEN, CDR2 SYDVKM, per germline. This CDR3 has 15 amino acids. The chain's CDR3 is CASKARDRQNQPQHF. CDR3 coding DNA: TGTGCCAGCAAAGCACGGGACAGACAAAATCAGCCCCAGCATTTT.

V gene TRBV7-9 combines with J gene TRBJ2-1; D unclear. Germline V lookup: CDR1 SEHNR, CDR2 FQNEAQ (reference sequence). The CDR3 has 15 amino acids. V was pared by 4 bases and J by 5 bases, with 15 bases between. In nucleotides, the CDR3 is TGTGCCAGCAGCTCTGGTCGCCTAGTACACAATGAGCAGTTCTTC. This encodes CASSSGRLVHNEQFF.